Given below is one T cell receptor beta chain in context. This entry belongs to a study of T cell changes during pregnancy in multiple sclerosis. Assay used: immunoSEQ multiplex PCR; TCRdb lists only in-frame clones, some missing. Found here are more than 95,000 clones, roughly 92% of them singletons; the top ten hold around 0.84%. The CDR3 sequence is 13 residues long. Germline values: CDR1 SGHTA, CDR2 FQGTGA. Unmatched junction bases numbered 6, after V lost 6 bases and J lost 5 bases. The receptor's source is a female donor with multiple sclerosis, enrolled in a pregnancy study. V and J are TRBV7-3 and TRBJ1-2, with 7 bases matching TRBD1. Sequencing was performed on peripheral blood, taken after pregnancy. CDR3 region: CASSSGGPYGYTF. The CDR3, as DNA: TGTGCCAGCAGTTCAGGGGGGCCTTATGGCTACACCTTC. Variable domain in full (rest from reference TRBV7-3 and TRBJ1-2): GAGVSQTPSNKVTEKGKYVELRCDPISGHTALYWYRQSLGQGPEFLIYFQGTGAADDSGLPNDRFFAVRPEGSVSTLKIQRTERGDSAVYLCASSSGGPYGYTFGSGTRLTVV.